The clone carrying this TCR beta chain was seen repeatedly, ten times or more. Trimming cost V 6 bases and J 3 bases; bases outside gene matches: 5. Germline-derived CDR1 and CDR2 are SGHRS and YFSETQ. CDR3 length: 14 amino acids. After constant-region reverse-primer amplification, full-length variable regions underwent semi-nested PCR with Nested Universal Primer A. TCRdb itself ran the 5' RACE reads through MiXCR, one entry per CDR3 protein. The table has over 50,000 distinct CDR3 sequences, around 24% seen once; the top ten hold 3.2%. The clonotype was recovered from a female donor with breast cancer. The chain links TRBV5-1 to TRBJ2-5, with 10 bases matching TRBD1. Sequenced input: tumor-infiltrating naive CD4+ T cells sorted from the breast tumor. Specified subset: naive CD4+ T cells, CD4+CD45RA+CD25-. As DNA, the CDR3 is TGCGCCAGCAAGACCGGGACAGGGGAAGAGACCCAGTACTTC. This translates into CASKTGTGEETQYF.